This passage covers 29 T cell receptor beta chains from one sample sequenced in a study of shared clonotypes between healthy human individuals. Libraries were prepared by immunoSEQ multiplex PCR; TCRdb keeps only in-frame clonotypes and omits some of them. The sample lists under 600,000 clones, roughly 72% occurring once. Sequencing was performed on PBMCs. The receptor source for this set is a middle-aged woman in good health. Some clones in this sample may be carry-over from other donors' samples.

The CDR3 loop is CASSYASSRGEQYF. The CDR3 nucleotides are TGTGCCAGCAGTTACGCATCATCGAGGGGTGAGCAGTACTTC. The rearrangement uses TRBV6-6 and TRBJ2-7; D might be TRBD1 or TRBD2, each matching 5 bases. Trimming stripped 2 bases from V and 7 bases from J, with 15 bases between. The germline gives CDR1 MNHNY, CDR2 SVGAGI (reference sequence). The CDR3 extends over 14 amino acids.

V and J are TRBV6-4 and TRBJ2-1; TRBD2 might be the D (7 bases). V was trimmed by 0 bases and J by 0 bases, leaving 12 bases between them. The CDR3 has 17 residues. Per the germline V gene, CDR1 is MRHNA and CDR2 is SNTAGT. The CDR3 DNA follows: TGTGCCAGCAGTGACTCAGGGGGGGGTCCCTCCTACAATGAGCAGTTCTTC. Amino acids: CASSDSGGGPSYNEQFF.

Turning to this clone: Possible read error: a much larger clone is one base away. The conserved phenylalanine or tryptophan normally closing the CDR3 is absent here, so this likely arose from a read error. The rearrangement links TRBV28 to TRBJ1-1; 8 positions agree with TRBD1. There are 12 residues in the CDR3. V trimming: 1 base; J trimming: 11 bases; junction bases outside the gene matches: 3. Germline assignment: CDR1 MDHEN and CDR2 SYDVKM. DNA of the CDR3: TGTGCCAGCAGTTTATTGACAGGGGAGGCTTTCCTT. As protein: CASSLLTGEAFL.

V usage is TRBV2 and J usage is TRBJ1-5; possibly TRBD1 for D (5 bases). V lost 4 bases and J lost 2, with 12 bases in between. Germline CDR1 is SNHLY and CDR2 is FYNNEI. This CDR3 has 15 residues. The CDR3 bases are TGTGCCAGCAGTGCTCAGGGTACAGGCAATCAGCCCCAGCATTTT. Translation gives CASSAQGTGNQPQHF.

This clone was counted ten times or more. Different DNA sequences within this sample yield the same CDR3. The rearrangement uses TRBV29-1 and TRBJ1-1; D call uncertain. Trimming removed 3 bases at V and 0 bases at J, with 8 bases between. The CDR3 contains 13 residues. Germline V gene lookup returns CDR1 SQVTM and CDR2 ANQGSEA. For the CDR3, the DNA is TGCAGCGTTGATAAGGCTGTGAACACTGAAGCTTTCTTT. This translates into CSVDKAVNTEAFF.

The chain joins TRBV5-4 to TRBJ2-7; no definite D call. CDR1 is SGHNT, CDR2 YYREEE, per germline (reference sequence). The V and J ends lost 2 bases and 0 bases respectively, with 6 bases between them. The CDR3 runs to 13 residues. The CDR3 protein is CASSFAASYEQYF. CDR3 bases: TGTGCCAGCAGCTTCGCGGCCTCCTACGAGCAGTACTTC.

The V and J genes are TRBV4-1 and TRBJ2-3; D may be TRBD2 (5 bases). Trimming stripped 0 bases from V and 5 bases from J, with 15 bases between. CDR3 size: 16 residues. Germline assignment: CDR1 MGHRA and CDR2 YSYEKL. CDR3 region: CASSQDWRPWGDTQYF. The CDR3 DNA sequence: TGCGCCAGCAGCCAAGATTGGAGGCCCTGGGGAGATACGCAGTATTTT.

V usage is TRBV7-8 and J usage is TRBJ2-5; a possible D gene is TRBD2 (6 bases). Trimming pared 5 bases from V and 8 bases from J, leaving 27 bases between. The CDR3 totals 17 residues. Looked up from germline, CDR1 is SGHVS and CDR2 is FQNEAQ. The CDR3 region has the DNA TGTGCCAGCAGCCAACCTCTCCCCGGCGGGGCGTGGGACACCCAGTACTTC. It encodes CASSQPLPGGAWDTQYF.

V usage is TRBV30 and J usage is TRBJ2-1, with 10 bases that match TRBD2. Germline loops: CDR1 GTSNPN, CDR2 SVGIG (reference sequence). This CDR3 has 15 residues. Unmatched junction bases numbered 5, after V lost 1 base and J lost 5 bases. This chain's CDR3 is CAWSATSGKNNEQFF. The CDR3 DNA follows: TGTGCCTGGAGTGCCACTAGCGGGAAGAACAATGAGCAGTTCTTC.

The V call is TRBV7-9, the J call TRBJ2-7; the D is unclear. Per the germline V gene, CDR1 is SEHNR and CDR2 is FQNEAQ (reference sequence). Trimming cost V 5 bases and J 4 bases, with 9 bases left between them. There are 12 residues in the CDR3. The CDR3 protein is CASSTASYEQYF. CDR3 nucleotides: TGTGCCAGCAGCACAGCGTCTTACGAGCAGTACTTC.

The chain combines TRBV11-3 with TRBJ2-2; 11 bases are shared with TRBD2. J lost 4 bases, V lost 4 bases, and 8 bases had no gene match. CDR1 and CDR2 from the germline V gene are SGHNT and YENEEA. The CDR3 extends over 17 amino acids. The CDR3 DNA is TGTGCCAGCAGCTCGAAACTAGCGGGAGCTGGCACCGGGGAGCTGTTTTTT. The encoded protein is CASSSKLAGAGTGELFF.

V gene TRBV30 combines with J gene TRBJ1-5, with 8 bases matching TRBD1. The length of the CDR3 is 13 residues. V lost 5 bases to trimming and J lost 7 bases; unmatched junction nucleotides: 7. Per the germline V gene, CDR1 is GTSNPN and CDR2 is SVGIG (reference sequence). This CDR3 is CAWAGQGEQPQHF. DNA for the CDR3: TGTGCCTGGGCCGGACAGGGAGAACAGCCCCAGCATTTT.

There are many counts of this clone. Other DNA sequences in this specimen translate into the identical CDR3. V is TRBV9 and J is TRBJ2-7; D is uncertain. This CDR3 contains 14 residues. CDR1 is SGDLS, CDR2 YYNGEE, per germline. The V end was cut by 1 base, the J end by 0 bases, with 8 bases between. In nucleotides, the CDR3 is TGTGCCAGCAGCGTATCAACTGCCTCCTACGAGCAGTACTTC. Amino acids: CASSVSTASYEQYF. Combining the CDR3 with reference TRBV9 and TRBJ2-7 gives the whole variable domain DSGVTQTPKHLITATGQRVTLRCSPRSGDLSVYWYQQSLDQGLQFLIQYYNGEERAKGNILERFSAQQFPDLHSELNLSSLELGDSALYFCASSVSTASYEQYFGPGTRLTVT.

This rearrangement joins TRBV5-6 to TRBJ2-3; 7 nucleotides match TRBD2. The germline V gene encodes CDR1 SGHDT and CDR2 YYEEEE. CDR3 length: 15 residues. The J segment lost 1 base and the V segment lost 7 bases, leaving 9 bases of the junction unmatched. The CDR3 sequence: CASAKRGVGTDTQYF. The DNA for the CDR3 is TGTGCCAGCGCTAAACGGGGGGTAGGCACAGATACGCAGTATTTT.

Worth noting for this clone: Possible read error: a much larger clone is one base away. This same CDR3 is encoded by further DNA sequences in the sample. V is TRBV18 and J is TRBJ1-1; 7 nucleotides align to TRBD1. CDR1 and CDR2 (germline): KGHSH, LQKENI. The CDR3 extends over 16 amino acids. The CDR3 sequence is CASSPRSRGRDTEAFF. CDR3 nucleotides: TGTGCCAGCTCACCACGATCGAGGGGGCGGGACACCGAAGCTTTCTTT.

There are a few counts of this clone. The chain recombines TRBV27 with TRBJ1-2; D may be TRBD1 (6 bases). The V end was cut by 6 bases, the J end by 4 bases, with 12 bases between. There are 13 residues in the CDR3. CDR1 is MNHEY, CDR2 SMNVEV, per germline (reference sequence). The CDR3 sequence is CASSPGQSYGYTF. CDR3 nucleotide sequence: TGTGCCAGCAGCCCCGGACAGAGCTATGGCTACACCTTC.

This clone showed up many times. This sample also contains other DNA sequences that code for the same CDR3. This rearrangement joins TRBV28 to TRBJ1-4; no clear D. Germline V gene sequence: CDR1 MDHEN, CDR2 SYDVKM. V shed 2 bases and J shed 5 bases, with 12 bases lying between them. There are 15 residues in the CDR3. The CDR3 loop is CASSLPDDRNEKLFF. Here the CDR3 DNA reads TGTGCCAGCAGTTTACCCGACGACCGCAATGAAAAACTGTTTTTT.

The chain joins TRBV7-9 to TRBJ2-7; maybe TRBD1 (6 bases). The V end lost 8 bases, the J end lost 3 bases, and 29 bases lay between the germline ends. Germline-derived CDR1 and CDR2 are SEHNR and FQNEAQ (reference sequence). This CDR3 region has 18 residues. CDR3 region: CASGSLRGRGRENYEQYF. The CDR3 nucleotides are TGTGCCAGCGGGTCTCTACGGGGCAGGGGTAGAGAGAACTACGAGCAGTACTTC.

V and J are TRBV5-6 and TRBJ1-2, with 9 bases aligning to TRBD1. The CDR3 is made up of 14 amino acids. CDR1 SGHDT and CDR2 YYEEEE come from the germline V gene. Trimming removed 4 bases from V and 10 bases from J; junction bases left unmatched: 11. The CDR3 DNA is TGTGCCAGCAGCCCCACCGGGACAGGGATGGTCTACACCTTC. This sequence encodes CASSPTGTGMVYTF.

Comment on this clone: The same CDR3 is also encoded by other DNA sequences in this sample. The rearrangement uses TRBV5-6 and TRBJ2-7; tentatively, D is TRBD1 (7 bases). The germline V gene has CDR1 SGHDT and CDR2 YYEEEE. The CDR3 runs to 14 residues. V was trimmed by 3 bases and J by 2 bases, leaving 12 bases between them. The CDR3 DNA sequence: TGTGCCAGCAGCTGGACAGGACTACCCTACGAGCAGTACTTC. Encoded protein: CASSWTGLPYEQYF.

The chain combines TRBV9 with TRBJ1-6; no clear D. CDR3 length: 14 amino acids. Germline values: CDR1 SGDLS, CDR2 YYNGEE. The V and J ends lost 1 base and 9 bases respectively, with 11 bases between them. The CDR3 bases are TGTGCCAGCAGCGTAAGGGCGGTGGGTTCACCCCTCCACTTT. It is translated as CASSVRAVGSPLHF.

The rearrangement uses TRBV6-5 and TRBJ1-2; TRBD1 is a possible D gene (6 bases). V dropped 5 bases and J dropped 2 bases, with 15 bases sitting between them. The CDR3 is 15 amino acids. The germline gives CDR1 MNHEY, CDR2 SVGAGI. This chain's CDR3 is CASSGRQGYNYGYTF. DNA of the CDR3: TGTGCCAGCAGTGGCCGCCAGGGGTACAACTATGGCTACACCTTC.

V and J are TRBV18 and TRBJ2-1, with a weak D call TRBD1 (6 bases). From germline, CDR1 is KGHSH and CDR2 LQKENI. Trimming shortened V by 3 bases and J by 6 bases, and 24 bases separated the two germline ends. The CDR3 is 18 residues long. The CDR3 DNA sequence: TGTGCCAGCTCACCGGTTGAGAGGGGGAGTTCCGCGGGCAATGAGCAGTTCTTC. Translated: CASSPVERGSSAGNEQFF.

This clone was seen once. This may be a read error, as it is one base from a much larger clone. At the DNA level, this CDR3 is encoded by other sequences in the same sample as well. The rearrangement uses TRBV29-1 and TRBJ2-2, with D possibly TRBD2 on 6 matching bases. Germline V gives CDR1 SQVTM, CDR2 ANQGSEA. The CDR3 runs 13 residues. Trimming shortened V by 7 bases and J by 8 bases, and 17 bases separated the two germline ends. This CDR3 is CSADQGGTGELFF. The CDR3 DNA follows: TGCAGCGCAGACCAGGGAGGTACTGGGGAGCTGTTTTTT.

The chain is built from TRBV28 and TRBJ1-4; perhaps TRBD1 as D (6 bases). This CDR3 is built from 19 residues. V shed 0 bases and J shed 7 bases, with 24 bases lying between them. The germline V gene encodes CDR1 MDHEN and CDR2 SYDVKM. CDR3 DNA: TGTGCCAGCAGTTTATGGTCAGGGACGCTTCGAAAGGGGGGTGAAAAACTGTTTTTT. It specifies CASSLWSGTLRKGGEKLFF.

The genes are TRBV7-2 and TRBJ1-4; no definite D call. Germline assignment: CDR1 SGHTA and CDR2 FQGNSA. CDR3 length equals 14 residues. The V and J ends lost 4 bases and 3 bases respectively, with 9 bases between them. CDR3 region: CASSSRSPNEKLFF. CDR3 DNA: TGTGCCAGCAGCTCTAGAAGCCCTAATGAAAAACTGTTTTTT.

The genes are TRBV25-1 and TRBJ1-2; D uncertain. There are 15 residues in the CDR3. CDR1 and CDR2 (germline): MGHDK, SYGVNS. V was pared by 3 bases and J by 4 bases, with 15 bases between. The CDR3, as DNA: TGTGCCAGCAGTGATCAGTTTATGGGCAGCTATGGCTACACCTTC. This gives the protein CASSDQFMGSYGYTF.

The chain has TRBV7-9 and TRBJ2-7, with D tentatively TRBD1 (5 bases). Germline CDR1 and CDR2: SEHNR and FQNEAQ (reference sequence). The CDR3 has 15 residues. V lost 2 bases and J 6 bases, leaving 17 bases between the germline ends. The CDR3 DNA sequence: TGTGCCAGCAGCTTACAGGGATTCCAAACCAGCGAGCAGTACTTC. As protein: CASSLQGFQTSEQYF.

The gene calls are TRBV11-3 and TRBJ2-3, with D maybe TRBD2 (6 bases). This CDR3 is 12 amino acids long. V was cut by 5 bases and J by 5 bases, with 8 bases left in between. The germline gives CDR1 SGHNT, CDR2 YENEEA. DNA for the CDR3: TGTGCCAGCAGCGGAGGGGTAGATACGCAGTATTTT. This codes for CASSGGVDTQYF.